This TCR beta chain emerged from a study of blood T cell repertoires in COVID-19. In the study overall: PBMCs, B-cell-depleted T cells, or T cells provided the cDNA or gDNA that made up the material.

The table came from immunoSEQ multiplex PCR; TCRdb's copy has only in-frame clones and leaves some out. Of over 200,000 clones in the sample, around four fifths were seen once. CDR1 SEHNR and CDR2 FQNEAQ come from the germline V gene (reference sequence). V lost 1 base to trimming and J lost 12 bases; unmatched junction nucleotides: 10. This CDR3 contains 15 residues. Sequenced material: peripheral blood. V is TRBV7-9 and J is TRBJ2-1, with 9 bases matching TRBD2. This TCR was recovered from a man in his forties or fifties with acute or convalescent COVID-19. The CDR3 loop is CASSLVASGDNGQFF. The CDR3 DNA is TGTGCCAGCAGCTTAGTGGCTAGCGGGGATAACGGGCAGTTCTTC.